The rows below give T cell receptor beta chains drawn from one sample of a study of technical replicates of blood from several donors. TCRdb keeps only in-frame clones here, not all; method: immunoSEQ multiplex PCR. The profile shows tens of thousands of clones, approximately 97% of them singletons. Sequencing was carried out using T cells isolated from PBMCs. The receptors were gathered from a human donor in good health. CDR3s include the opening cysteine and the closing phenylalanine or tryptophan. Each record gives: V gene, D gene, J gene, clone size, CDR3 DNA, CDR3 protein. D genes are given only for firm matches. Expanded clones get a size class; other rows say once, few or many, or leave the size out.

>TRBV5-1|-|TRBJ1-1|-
TGCGCCAGCAGAACCAGGGGTGGGGGCACTGAAGCTTTCTTT
CASRTRGGGTEAFF
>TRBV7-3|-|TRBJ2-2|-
TGTGCCAGCAGAGAACAGGGAATGAACACCGGGGAGCTGTTTTTT
CASREQGMNTGELFF
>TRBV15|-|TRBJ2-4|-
TGTGCCACCAGCAGCTTACCAACAGGGCCCTTTGAAGACATTCAGTACTTC
CATSSLPTGPFEDIQYF
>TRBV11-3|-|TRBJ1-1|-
TGTGCCAGCAGCGGAATGGTAATCGGGTCTGAAGCTTTCTTT
CASSGMVIGSEAFF
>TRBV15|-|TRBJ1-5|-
TGTGCCACCAGCAGCTTACAGGGAAGGCAGCCCCAGCATTTT
CATSSLQGRQPQHF
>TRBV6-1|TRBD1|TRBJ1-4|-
TGTGCCAGCAGCACCGGGACAGAAAATGAAAAACTGTTTTTT
CASSTGTENEKLFF
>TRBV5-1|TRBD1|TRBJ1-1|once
TGCGCCAGCAGCAACAGTCCGGGACAGGAAGCTTTCTTT
CASSNSPGQEAFF
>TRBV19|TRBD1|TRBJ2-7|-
TGTGCCAGTAGTATTGACAGGGAGAACGAGCAGTACTTC
CASSIDRENEQYF
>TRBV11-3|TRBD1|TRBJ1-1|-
TGTGCCAGCAGTTTTACAGGGGTGAACACTGAAGCTTTCTTT
CASSFTGVNTEAFF
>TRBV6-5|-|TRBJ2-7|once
TGTGCCAGCAGTCAAGGACAGTGGGGGATTTACGAGCAGTACTTC
CASSQGQWGIYEQYF
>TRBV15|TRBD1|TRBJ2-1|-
TGTGCCACCAGCAGAGATCGACAGGGGGCCGAGGAGCAGTTCTTC
CATSRDRQGAEEQFF
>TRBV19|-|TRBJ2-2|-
TGTGCCAGTATTCCCCGTGCCACCGACATCACCGGGGAGCTGTTTTTT
CASIPRATDITGELFF
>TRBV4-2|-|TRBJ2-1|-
TGTGCCAGCAGCCGGAGGAGGGATGGGGCCTCCTACAATGAGCAGTTCTTC
CASSRRRDGASYNEQFF
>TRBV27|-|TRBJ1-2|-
TGTGCCAGCGCCCCTGGGGGGGACTATGGCTACACCTTC
CASAPGGDYGYTF
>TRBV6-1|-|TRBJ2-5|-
TGTGCCAGCAGTGACAACCAAGAGACCCAGTACTTC
CASSDNQETQYF
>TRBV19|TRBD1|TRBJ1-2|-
TGTGCCAGTAGTGTGGACAGGGGGGAGGATGGCTACACCTTC
CASSVDRGEDGYTF
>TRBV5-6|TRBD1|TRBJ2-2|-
TGTGCCAGCAGCTTGCTGTGGGACAGGGCCAACACCGGGGAGCTGTTTTTT
CASSLLWDRANTGELFF
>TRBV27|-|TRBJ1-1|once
TGTGCCAGCAGTCTTGAGGGACACATTGAAGCTTTCTTT
CASSLEGHIEAFF
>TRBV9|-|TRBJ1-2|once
TGTGCCAGCAGCATTGGCCCCTCTCCGTCTGGTGGCTACACCTTC
CASSIGPSPSGGYTF
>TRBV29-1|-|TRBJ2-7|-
TGCAGCGTTAGGGAGGACACCTCCACCTACGAGCAGTACTTC
CSVREDTSTYEQYF
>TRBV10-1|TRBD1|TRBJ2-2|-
TGCGCCAGCGGGGACAGTAACACCGGGGAGCTGTTTTTT
CASGDSNTGELFF
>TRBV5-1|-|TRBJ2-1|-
TGCGCCAGCAGCCCGGAGGGGGACTATTACAATGAGCAGTTCTTC
CASSPEGDYYNEQFF
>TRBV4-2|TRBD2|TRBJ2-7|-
TGTGCCAGCAGCCGGGGGACTAGCGGGTCCTACGAGCAGTACTTC
CASSRGTSGSYEQYF
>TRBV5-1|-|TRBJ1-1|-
TGCGCCAGCAGCTTGGTACCAGGGGTGAACACTGAAGCTTTCTTT
CASSLVPGVNTEAFF
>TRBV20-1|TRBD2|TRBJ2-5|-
TGCAGTGCTAGTCCCGGGACTAGGGAGTACTTC
CSASPGTREYF
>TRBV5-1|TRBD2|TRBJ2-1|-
TGCGCCAGCAGCTTCTCGGGACTAGCGGGAGCGAATTCTCAAAATGAGCAGTTCTTC
CASSFSGLAGANSQNEQFF
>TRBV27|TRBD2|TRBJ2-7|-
TGTGCCAGCAGGGACTCCGGGACTAGCGAGCAGTACTTC
CASRDSGTSEQYF
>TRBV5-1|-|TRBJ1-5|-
TGCGCCAGCAGCTCCGGTGGAGGAAATCAGCCCCAGCATTTT
CASSSGGGNQPQHF
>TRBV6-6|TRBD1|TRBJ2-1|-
TGTGCCAGCAGTCGGCCGGGACAGGGGGTAGATGAGCAGTTCTTC
CASSRPGQGVDEQFF
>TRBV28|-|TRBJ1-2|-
TGTGCGTCCCTAGGAGGGGCGCCTTACTATGGCTACACCTTC
CASLGGAPYYGYTF
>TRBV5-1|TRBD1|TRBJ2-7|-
TGCGCCAGCAGCTTGGGGGCAGGGGGCTCCTACGAGCAGTACTTC
CASSLGAGGSYEQYF
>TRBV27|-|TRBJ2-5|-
TGTGCCAGCAGTCCCCTCAGGCGGGGGCCCTACCAAGAGACCCAGTACTTC
CASSPLRRGPYQETQYF
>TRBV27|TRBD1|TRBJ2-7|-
TGTGCCAGCAGCTCACCGGGACAGGGCAACTACGAGCAGTACTTC
CASSSPGQGNYEQYF
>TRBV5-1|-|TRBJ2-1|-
TGCGCCAGCAGCAAGACTAGTGGCTCCTACAATGAGCAGTTCTTC
CASSKTSGSYNEQFF
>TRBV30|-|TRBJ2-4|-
TGTGCCTGGAGTGTAGCGGACCTAAACATTCAGTACTTC
CAWSVADLNIQYF
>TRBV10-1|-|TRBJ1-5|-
TGCGCCAGCAGTGAGTCTCTTCAGCCCCAGCATTTT
CASSESLQPQHF
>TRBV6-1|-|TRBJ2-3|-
TGTGCCAGCAGTGATGGGCAGCGGGTTATCATTTCGGATACGCAGTATTTT
CASSDGQRVIISDTQYF
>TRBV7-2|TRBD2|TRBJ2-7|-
TGTGCCAGCAGCGCCACTAGCGGGGCCTCCTACGAGCAGTACTTC
CASSATSGASYEQYF
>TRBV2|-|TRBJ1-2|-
TGTGCCAGCAAGGTAGGGACACCGCCCTCACAAGGGGGAGGCTACACCTTC
CASKVGTPPSQGGGYTF
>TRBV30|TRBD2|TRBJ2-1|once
TGTGCCTGGAGTGTAGGACTAGCGGGGGGCAGGTGGGATGAGCAGTTCTTC
CAWSVGLAGGRWDEQFF
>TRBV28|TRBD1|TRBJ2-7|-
TGTGCCAGCACCCAGGACAGGGACTGGAACGAGCAGTACTTC
CASTQDRDWNEQYF
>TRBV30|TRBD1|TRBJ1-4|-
TGTGCCTGGAGGGACAGGGCCATGATTAATGAAAAACTGTTTTTT
CAWRDRAMINEKLFF
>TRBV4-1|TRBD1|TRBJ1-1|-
TGCGCCAGCAGCCAAGGGCGGTGGAGGGGGCTGGAGACTGAAGCTTTCTTT
CASSQGRWRGLETEAFF
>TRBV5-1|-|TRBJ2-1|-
TGCGCCAGCAGCTTGGCCACCTACAATGAGCAGTTCTTC
CASSLATYNEQFF
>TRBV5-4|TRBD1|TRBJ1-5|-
TGTGCCAGCAGCTTGGGAGGGCCCCCGGGACAGAACAATCAGCCCCAGCATTTT
CASSLGGPPGQNNQPQHF
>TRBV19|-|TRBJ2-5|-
TGTGCCAGTAGTATTTCAGGGTCGGAGACCCAGTACTTC
CASSISGSETQYF
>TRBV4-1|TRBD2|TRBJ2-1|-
TGCGCCAGCAGCCAAGATACCAGCGGGGGGGCCAATGAGCAGTTCTTC
CASSQDTSGGANEQFF
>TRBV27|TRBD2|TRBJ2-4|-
TGTGCCAGCAGTTTCGGGGGGTCGGCCAAAAACATTCAGTACTTC
CASSFGGSAKNIQYF
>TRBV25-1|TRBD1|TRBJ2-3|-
TGTGCCAGCACCGGACAGGGTCGGGCTACGCAGTATTTT
CASTGQGRATQYF
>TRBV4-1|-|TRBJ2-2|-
TGCGCCAGCAGCCAATCAAGCCGACTTTTCACCGGGGAGCTGTTTTTT
CASSQSSRLFTGELFF
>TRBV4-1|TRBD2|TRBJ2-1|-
TGCGCCAGCAGCCAAGGAGCTAGCGGGAGGGCCTGGAATGAGCAGTTCTTC
CASSQGASGRAWNEQFF
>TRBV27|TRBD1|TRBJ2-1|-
TGTGCCAGCAGTTTCCCGCCGCCGGGACAGGGAATATACAATGAGCAGTTCTTC
CASSFPPPGQGIYNEQFF
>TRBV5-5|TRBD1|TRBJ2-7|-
TGTGCCAGCAGCTTGGCCCTGGGACAGGGGTTTCACGAGCAGTACTTC
CASSLALGQGFHEQYF
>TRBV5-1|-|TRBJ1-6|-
TGCGCCAGCAGCAAAGCGCGACAGGCAAGCTCCTATAATTCACCCCTCCACTTT
CASSKARQASSYNSPLHF
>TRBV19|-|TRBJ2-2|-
TGTGCCAGTGCAACCGACAGGATCAACACCGGGGAGCTGTTTTTT
CASATDRINTGELFF
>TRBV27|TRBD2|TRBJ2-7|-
TGTGCCAGCAGTGCAGGGACTAGCGATAGCTCCTACGAGCAGTACTTC
CASSAGTSDSSYEQYF
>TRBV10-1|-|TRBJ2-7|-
TGCGCCAGCAGTCACAGGGATGGCTACGAGCAGTACTTC
CASSHRDGYEQYF
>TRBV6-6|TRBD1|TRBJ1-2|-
TGTGCCAGCAGTTACCGGGACAGGGCTTACTATGGCTACACCTTC
CASSYRDRAYYGYTF